This TCR beta chain was captured in a study of blood T cell repertoires in COVID-19. Study at large: COVID-19 samples from acute and convalescent phases originated in the United States, Italy and Spain.

V gave up 4 bases and J gave up 3 bases; unmatched junction bases: 2. The CDR3 covers 14 residues. Germline loops: CDR1 SNHLY, CDR2 FYNNEI. Everyone who took part was 18 to 89 years old, and they came from 24 US areas. Authors' processing steps: By means of reference gene primer amplification, nucleated cell counts were estimated. TCRdb's table, derived via immunoSEQ multiplex PCR, lists solely in-frame clones and lacks some. V, J and clone size reflect that table, while D and trimming were determined from the DNA. The table shows about 180,000 clones, with 85% occurring only once. This TCR derives from a middle-aged man who had recovered from COVID-19. Sample: PBMCs or T cells enriched from blood (not recorded which). V and J are TRBV2 and TRBJ2-7, with TRBD1 identical over 11 bases. The CDR3 region has the DNA TGTGCCAGCAGTGCGGACAGGGGGCACTACGAGCAGTACTTC. This sequence encodes CASSADRGHYEQYF.